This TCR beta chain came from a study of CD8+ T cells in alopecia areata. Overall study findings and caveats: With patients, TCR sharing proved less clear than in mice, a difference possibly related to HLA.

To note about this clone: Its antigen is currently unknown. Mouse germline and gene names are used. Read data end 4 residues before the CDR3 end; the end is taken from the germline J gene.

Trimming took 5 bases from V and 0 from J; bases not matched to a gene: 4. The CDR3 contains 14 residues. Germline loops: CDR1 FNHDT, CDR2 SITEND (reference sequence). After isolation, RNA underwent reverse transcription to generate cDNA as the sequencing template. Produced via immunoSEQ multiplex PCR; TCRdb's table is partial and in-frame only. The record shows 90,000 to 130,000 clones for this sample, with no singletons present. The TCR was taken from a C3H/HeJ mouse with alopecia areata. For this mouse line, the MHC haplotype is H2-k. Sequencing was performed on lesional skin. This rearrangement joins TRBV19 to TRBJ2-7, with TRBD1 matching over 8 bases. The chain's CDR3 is CASRTTGDSYEQYF. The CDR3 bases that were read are TGTGCCAGCAGAACGACAGGGGACTCCTAT.